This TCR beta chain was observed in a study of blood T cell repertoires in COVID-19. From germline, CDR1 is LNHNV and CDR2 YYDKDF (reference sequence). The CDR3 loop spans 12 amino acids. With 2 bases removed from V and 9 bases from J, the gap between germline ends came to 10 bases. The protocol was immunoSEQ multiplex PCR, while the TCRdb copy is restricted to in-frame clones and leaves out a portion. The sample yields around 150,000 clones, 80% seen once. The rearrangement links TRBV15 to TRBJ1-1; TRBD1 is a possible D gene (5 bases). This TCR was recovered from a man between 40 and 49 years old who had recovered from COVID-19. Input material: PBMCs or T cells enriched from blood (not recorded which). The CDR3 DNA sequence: TGTGCCACCAGCAGACAGGGCACCCAAGCTTTCTTT. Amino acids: CATSRQGTQAFF.